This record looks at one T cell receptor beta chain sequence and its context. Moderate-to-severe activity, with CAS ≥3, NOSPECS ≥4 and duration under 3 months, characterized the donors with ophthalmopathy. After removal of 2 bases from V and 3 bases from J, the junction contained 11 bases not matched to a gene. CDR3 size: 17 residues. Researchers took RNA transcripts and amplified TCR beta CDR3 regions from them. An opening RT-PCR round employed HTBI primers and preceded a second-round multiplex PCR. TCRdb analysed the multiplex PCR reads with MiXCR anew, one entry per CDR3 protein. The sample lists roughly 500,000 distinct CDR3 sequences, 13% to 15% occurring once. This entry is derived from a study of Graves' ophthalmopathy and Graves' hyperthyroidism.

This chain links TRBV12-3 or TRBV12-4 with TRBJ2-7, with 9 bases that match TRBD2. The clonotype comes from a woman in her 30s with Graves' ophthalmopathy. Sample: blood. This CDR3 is CASSLLAGWVDGYEQYF. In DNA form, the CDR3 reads TGTGCCAGCAGTTTACTAGCGGGATGGGTGGACGGCTACGAGCAGTACTTC.